These 25 T cell receptor beta chains were sequenced from one sample in a study of CD8 T cells in Susac syndrome. RNA, at about 0.45 to 1 ug, was reverse transcribed with random hexamers. A single record per CDR3 protein comes from TCRdb applying MiXCR to the immunoSEQ multiplex PCR reads. The sample gives 250,000 to 350,000 distinct CDR3 sequences, roughly 81% of which show up once; around 0.12% is in the top ten. Sequencing used CD8+ T cells from PBMCs. All receptors come from a human donor with multiple sclerosis.

The CDR3 loop is CASSKGTSSYEQYF. The CDR3 bases are TGCGCCAGCAGCAAAGGGACTAGTTCCTACGAGCAGTACTTC. The rearrangement links TRBV4-1 to TRBJ2-7, with TRBD2 matching 8 bases. CDR3 size: 14 residues. CDR1 MGHRA and CDR2 YSYEKL come from the germline V gene. The V gene end was trimmed by 5 bases and the J gene end by 1 base; junction bases not matched to a gene: 4.

The chain links TRBV5-5 to TRBJ2-3; 8 positions agree with TRBD2. This CDR3 has 16 residues. The germline V gene encodes CDR1 SGHKS and CDR2 YYEKEE (reference sequence). Unmatched junction bases numbered 10, after V lost 2 bases and J lost 5 bases. The CDR3: CASSFPREGRGDTQYF. In DNA, the CDR3 is TGTGCCAGCAGCTTTCCCCGGGAGGGCCGGGGAGATACGCAGTATTTT.

The chain combines TRBV5-1 with TRBJ2-7; 12 bases match TRBD1. Germline values: CDR1 SGHRS, CDR2 YFSETQ. With 0 bases clipped from V and 5 bases from J, the junction kept 3 bases outside the gene matches. CDR3 length: 15 amino acids. As DNA, the CDR3 is TGCGCCAGCAGCTTGGCCGGGACAGGGGGCGACGAGCAGTACTTC. Residues: CASSLAGTGGDEQYF.

The chain employs TRBV19 and TRBJ2-3; the match to TRBD2 covers 9 bases. The germline gives CDR1 LNHDA, CDR2 SQIVND (reference sequence). V was clipped by 4 bases and J by 3 bases; unmatched bases: 8. The CDR3 runs to 16 residues. CDR3 residues: CASSRRSSGTTDTQYF. The CDR3 region has the DNA TGTGCCAGTAGTAGGCGGTCTAGCGGGACGACAGATACGCAGTATTTT.

This chain connects TRBV24-1 to TRBJ2-1; D not certain. Looked up from germline, CDR1 is KGHDR and CDR2 is SFDVKD. The CDR3 totals 13 residues. V was cut by 5 bases and J by 4 bases, with 8 bases left in between. Here the CDR3 DNA reads TGTGCCACCAGTGGTAGTGGTTACAATGAGCAGTTCTTC. It yields the protein CATSGSGYNEQFF.

This chain joins TRBV7-9 and TRBJ2-7, with D perhaps TRBD1 (6 bases). Trimming took off 5 bases at V and 3 bases at J, with 17 bases between the two ends. Germline V gene data show CDR1 as SEHNR and CDR2 as FQNEAQ (reference sequence). This CDR3 is built from 15 residues. CDR3 sequence (DNA): TGTGCCAGCAGCGCCCGGACAGACAATTACTACGAGCAGTACTTC. Residues: CASSARTDNYYEQYF.

CDR3 sequence (DNA): TGCAGTGCTCCGCCGGCGCGGGAGGAGTCTGATACGCAGTATTTT. Its translation: CSAPPAREESDTQYF. The gene calls are TRBV20-1 and TRBJ2-3, with 8 nucleotides matching TRBD2. The CDR3 runs 15 residues. In germline, CDR1 is DFQATT, CDR2 SNEGSKA (reference sequence). Losses at the gene ends were 5 bases for V and 6 bases for J; bases not matched to a gene: 13.

This chain uses TRBV14 with TRBJ2-1; a weak D match, TRBD2 (5 bases). Trimming removed 0 bases from V and 9 bases from J, with 12 bases in between. Germline assignment: CDR1 SGHDN and CDR2 FVKESK. This CDR3 spans 14 amino acids. The CDR3 bases are TGTGCCAGCAGCCAAGATTCTCTAGCTCCTGAGCAGTTCTTC. Translating gives CASSQDSLAPEQFF.

V is TRBV27 and J is TRBJ1-1; no clear D. The V gene lost 3 bases and the J gene lost 0 bases, with 8 bases spanning the gap. Germline V gene sequence: CDR1 MNHEY, CDR2 SMNVEV (reference sequence). This CDR3 has 14 residues. The CDR3 sequence: CASSFGRLNTEAFF. The DNA of the CDR3 is TGTGCCAGCAGTTTCGGCAGACTGAACACTGAAGCTTTCTTT.

The rearrangement uses TRBV7-6 and TRBJ2-1, with 10 bases matching TRBD2. Trimming cost V 3 bases and J 7 bases; bases outside gene matches: 21. Germline values: CDR1 SGHVS, CDR2 FNYEAQ. The CDR3 extends over 20 amino acids. CDR3 nucleotide sequence: TGTGCCAGCAGCTTTAAAAATCGGGAGCGGGAGGGCACCAAGTGGAATGAGCAGTTCTTC. Residues: CASSFKNREREGTKWNEQFF. Variable domain in full (rest from reference TRBV7-6 and TRBJ2-1): GAGVSQSPRYKVTKRGQDVALRCDPISGHVSLYWYRQALGQGPEFLTYFNYEAQQDKSGLPNDRFSAERPEGSISTLTIQRTEQRDSAMYRCASSFKNREREGTKWNEQFFGPGTRLTVL.

The chain links TRBV6-1 to TRBJ2-1, with TRBD1 matching 10 bases. This CDR3 is 16 amino acids long. From germline, CDR1 is MNHNS and CDR2 SASEGT. Losses at the gene ends were 6 bases for V and 8 bases for J; bases not matched to a gene: 13. CDR3 in DNA: TGTGCCAGCAGCGTGGACCGGGACAGGGGAGGCCATGAGCAGTTCTTC. It encodes CASSVDRDRGGHEQFF.

The V and J genes are TRBV10-1 and TRBJ2-2; a possible D gene is TRBD2 (5 bases). Germline V gene lookup returns CDR1 WNHNN and CDR2 SYGVQD (reference sequence). V dropped 7 bases and J dropped 0 bases, with 6 bases sitting between them. The CDR3 runs 13 residues. DNA of the CDR3: TGCGCCAGCATGGACTCGAACACCGGGGAGCTGTTTTTT. This encodes CASMDSNTGELFF.

The genes are TRBV5-1 and TRBJ1-6; 12 bases are shared with TRBD1. V lost 0 bases to trimming and J lost 12 bases; unmatched junction nucleotides: 7. The CDR3 is 16 amino acids. Germline V lookup: CDR1 SGHRS, CDR2 YFSETQ. The CDR3 loop reads CASSLVGTGGYRPLHF. CDR3 DNA: TGCGCCAGCAGCTTGGTCGGGACAGGGGGCTATAGACCCCTCCACTTT.

This chain links TRBV7-9 with TRBJ2-1; 12 positions match TRBD2. CDR1 and CDR2 from the germline V gene are SEHNR and FQNEAQ (reference sequence). This CDR3 has 15 amino acids. J gave up 6 bases and V 5 bases, and 5 bases lay outside the gene matches. The CDR3 spells CASSHLAGGPNEQFF. CDR3 in DNA: TGTGCCAGCAGCCACCTAGCGGGAGGGCCCAATGAGCAGTTCTTC.

The J gene is TRBJ1-3, the V gene TRBV6-1; D perhaps matches TRBD1 (5 bases). Germline V gives CDR1 MNHNS, CDR2 SASEGT. Trimming left V 5 bases short and J 2 bases short, with 22 bases between. The CDR3 totals 18 residues. This CDR3 is CASSPDGAIMGAGNTIYF. The CDR3 DNA is TGTGCCAGCAGTCCCGATGGGGCAATAATGGGGGCTGGAAACACCATATATTTT.

This clonotype was counted once. The chain combines TRBV28 with TRBJ1-1, with no clear D. The CDR3 sequence is 13 residues long. Germline values: CDR1 MDHEN, CDR2 SYDVKM. V lost 2 bases and J lost 5, with 9 bases in between. CDR3 loop: CASSLRGVTEAFF. The CDR3 bases are TGTGCCAGCAGTTTACGGGGTGTGACTGAAGCTTTCTTT. Full variable domain (missing parts from reference TRBV28 and TRBJ1-1): DVKVTQSSRYLVKRTGEKVFLECVQDMDHENMFWYRQDPGLGLRLIYFSYDVKMKEKGDIPEGYSVSREKKERFSLILESASTNQTSMYLCASSLRGVTEAFFGQGTRLTVV.

V is TRBV7-8 and J is TRBJ2-3, with 9 bases that match TRBD1. Germline CDR1 is SGHVS and CDR2 is FQNEAQ. The CDR3 spans 14 residues. The V gene end was trimmed by 7 bases and the J gene end by 3 bases; junction bases not matched to a gene: 5. CDR3 sequence reads: CASMDRGVTDTQYF. The CDR3 DNA follows: TGTGCCAGCATGGACAGGGGAGTGACAGATACGCAGTATTTT.

V is TRBV25-1 and J is TRBJ2-3; no clear D gene. The CDR3 covers 11 residues. V shed 7 bases and J shed 5 bases, with 7 bases lying between them. CDR1 and CDR2 (germline): MGHDK, SYGVNS. CDR3 in amino acids: CASTLGDTQYF. The CDR3 DNA sequence: TGTGCCAGCACTCTGGGAGATACGCAGTATTTT.

The chain uses TRBV5-5 and TRBJ1-6; D ambiguous. Per the germline V gene, CDR1 is SGHKS and CDR2 is YYEKEE (reference sequence). Deletions cut 2 bases from V and 9 bases from J, with 15 bases between. The CDR3 has 15 residues. The CDR3 region has the DNA TGTGCCAGCAGCTTTGAAGGCAGACTGGGTTCACCCCTCCACTTT. Translation gives CASSFEGRLGSPLHF. Looking up the rest from reference TRBV5-5 and TRBJ1-6 gives the full variable domain: DAGVTQSPTHLIKTRGQQVTLRCSPISGHKSVSWYQQVLGQGPQFIFQYYEKEERGRGNFPDRFSARQFPNYSSELNVNALLLGDSALYLCASSFEGRLGSPLHFGNGTRLTVT.

The chain combines TRBV10-3 with TRBJ1-6, with D tentatively TRBD1 (5 bases). The germline CDR1 and CDR2 sequences are ENHRY and SYGVKD. This CDR3 region has 15 residues. Trimming stripped 0 bases from V and 7 bases from J, with 10 bases between. The CDR3 reads CAISESWGPNSPLHF. Here the CDR3 DNA reads TGTGCCATCAGTGAGTCTTGGGGCCCGAATTCACCCCTCCACTTT.

The rearrangement joins TRBV27 to TRBJ2-3; 11 nucleotides align to TRBD2. Trimming removed 3 bases from V and 3 bases from J; junction bases left unmatched: 8. Germline V gene sequence: CDR1 MNHEY, CDR2 SMNVEV (reference sequence). CDR3 length equals 17 residues. The chain's CDR3 is CASSFGTSGVGTDTQYF. As DNA, the CDR3 is TGTGCCAGCAGTTTCGGGACTAGCGGAGTTGGTACAGATACGCAGTATTTT.

The chain combines TRBV27 with TRBJ2-2, with a possible D match to TRBD1 (6 bases). The germline gives CDR1 MNHEY, CDR2 SMNVEV (reference sequence). The length of the CDR3 is 14 residues. V shed 5 bases and J shed 3 bases, with 10 bases lying between them. This CDR3 is CASSMTGYTGELFF. The CDR3 DNA reads TGTGCCAGCAGTATGACAGGTTACACCGGGGAGCTGTTTTTT.

The chain links TRBV27 to TRBJ2-3, with D unresolved. The CDR3 covers 14 residues. The germline V gene encodes CDR1 MNHEY and CDR2 SMNVEV (reference sequence). Trimming pared 6 bases from V and 3 bases from J, leaving 13 bases between. The CDR3 region has the DNA TGTGCCAGCAGGGTCCCTGGCTCTACAGATACGCAGTATTTT. Its translation is CASRVPGSTDTQYF.

The gene calls are TRBV6-5 and TRBJ2-7; 7 bases line up with TRBD1. Trimming at V came to 5 bases and at J to 3 bases, leaving 10 bases not matched to a gene. The germline gives CDR1 MNHEY, CDR2 SVGAGI. The CDR3 length is 15 residues. The chain's CDR3 is CASSTADREYYEQYF. CDR3 in DNA: TGTGCCAGCAGTACAGCCGACAGGGAGTACTACGAGCAGTACTTC.

The chain uses TRBV7-9 and TRBJ1-1, with D tentatively TRBD1 (5 bases). Looked up from germline, CDR1 is SEHNR and CDR2 is FQNEAQ (reference sequence). The germline V and J ends were trimmed by 0 bases and 3 bases, with 8 bases remaining between them. CDR3 size: 14 residues. CDR3 nucleotide sequence: TGTGCCAGCAGCTTAGCGGGACGGGACACTGAAGCTTTCTTT. This encodes CASSLAGRDTEAFF.